This T cell receptor beta chain was found in a study of blood T cell repertoires in COVID-19. Whole-study context: Samples of COVID-19 (acute and convalescent) were obtained from the United States, Italy and Spain. Sources were T cells, B-cell-depleted T cells, or PBMCs; the material itself was cDNA or gDNA.

Germline assignment: CDR1 SGDLS and CDR2 YYNGEE. CDR3 length: 18 residues. The V segment lost 0 bases and the J segment 5 bases; nucleotides outside the gene matches: 12. In the original processing: How many nucleated cells were present was estimated from reference gene primer amplification. Repertoires were generated with immunoSEQ multiplex PCR, while TCRdb's copy carries only in-frame clones and drops some. V and J calls and clone size are copied from that table; D and trimming were computed from the DNA. The sample includes around 200,000 clones, about 88% of them seen just once. The J gene is TRBJ2-1, the V gene TRBV9, with 9 nucleotides matching TRBD2. This receptor was identified in a man aged 25 to 40 with active or convalescent COVID-19. The sequenced material came from peripheral blood. CDR3 sequence: CASSVEASGALGDNEQFF. The CDR3 DNA follows: TGTGCCAGCAGCGTAGAGGCTAGCGGGGCGCTTGGGGACAATGAGCAGTTCTTC.